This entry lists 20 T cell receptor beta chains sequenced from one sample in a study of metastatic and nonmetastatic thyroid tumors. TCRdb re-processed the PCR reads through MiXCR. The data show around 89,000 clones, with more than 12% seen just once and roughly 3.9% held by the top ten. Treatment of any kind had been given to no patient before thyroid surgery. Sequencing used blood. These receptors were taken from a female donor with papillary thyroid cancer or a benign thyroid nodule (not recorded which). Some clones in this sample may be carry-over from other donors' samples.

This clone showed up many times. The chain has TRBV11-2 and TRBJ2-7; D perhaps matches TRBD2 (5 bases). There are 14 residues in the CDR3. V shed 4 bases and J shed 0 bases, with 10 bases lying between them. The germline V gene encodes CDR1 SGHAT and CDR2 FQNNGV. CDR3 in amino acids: CASSSYRGSYEQYF. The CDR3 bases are TGTGCCAGCAGCTCGTATCGGGGCTCCTACGAGCAGTACTTC.

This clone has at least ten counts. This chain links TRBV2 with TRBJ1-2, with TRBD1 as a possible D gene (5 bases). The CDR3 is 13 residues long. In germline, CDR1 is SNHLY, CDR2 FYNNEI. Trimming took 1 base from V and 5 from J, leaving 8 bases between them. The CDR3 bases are TGTGCCAGCAGTGAAGGGACATCGTATGGCTACACCTTC. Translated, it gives CASSEGTSYGYTF.

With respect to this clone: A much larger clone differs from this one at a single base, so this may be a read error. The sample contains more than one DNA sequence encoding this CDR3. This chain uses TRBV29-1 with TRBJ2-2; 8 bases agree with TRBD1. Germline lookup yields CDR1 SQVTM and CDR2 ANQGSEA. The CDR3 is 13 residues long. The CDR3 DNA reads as TGCAGCGTACGACAGGGGCTCGCCGGGGAGCTTTTTTTT. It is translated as CSVRQGLAGELFF.

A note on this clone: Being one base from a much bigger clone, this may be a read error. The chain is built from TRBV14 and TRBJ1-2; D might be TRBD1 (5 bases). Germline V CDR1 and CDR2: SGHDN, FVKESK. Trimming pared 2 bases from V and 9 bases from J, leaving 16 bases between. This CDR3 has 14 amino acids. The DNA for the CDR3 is TGTGCCAGCAGCCAATCGGGGGGTCTTCCTTGCTACACCTTC. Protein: CASSQSGGLPCYTF.

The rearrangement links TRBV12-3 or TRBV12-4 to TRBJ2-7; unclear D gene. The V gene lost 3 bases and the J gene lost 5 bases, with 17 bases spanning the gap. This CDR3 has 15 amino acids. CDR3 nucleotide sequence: TGTGCCAGCAGTTTTTCCAGTGAAGTTCTCCACGAGCAGTACTTC. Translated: CASSFSSEVLHEQYF.

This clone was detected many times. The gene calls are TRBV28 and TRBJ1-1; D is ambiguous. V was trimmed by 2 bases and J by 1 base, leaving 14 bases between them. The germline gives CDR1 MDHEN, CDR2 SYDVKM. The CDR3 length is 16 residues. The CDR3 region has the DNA TGTGCCAGCAGTTTAAGGTCCGACCTGGGGAACACTGAAGCTTTCTTT. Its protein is CASSLRSDLGNTEAFF.

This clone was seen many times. In DNA form, the CDR3 reads TGCGCCAGCAGCTCGACAGGGGGCGGGGGGCTTAATGAAAAACTGTTTTTT. Its translation: CASSSTGGGGLNEKLFF. This chain links TRBV5-1 with TRBJ1-4; TRBD1 matches at 10 bases. J lost 4 bases, V lost 3 bases, and 9 bases had no gene match. Germline assignment: CDR1 SGHRS and CDR2 YFSETQ. The CDR3 runs to 17 residues.

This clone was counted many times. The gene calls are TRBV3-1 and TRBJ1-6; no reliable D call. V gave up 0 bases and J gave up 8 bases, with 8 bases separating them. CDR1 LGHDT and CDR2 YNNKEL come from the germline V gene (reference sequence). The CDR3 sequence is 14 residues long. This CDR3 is CASSQEVGDSPLHF. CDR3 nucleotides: TGTGCCAGCAGCCAAGAGGTTGGGGATTCACCCCTCCACTTT.

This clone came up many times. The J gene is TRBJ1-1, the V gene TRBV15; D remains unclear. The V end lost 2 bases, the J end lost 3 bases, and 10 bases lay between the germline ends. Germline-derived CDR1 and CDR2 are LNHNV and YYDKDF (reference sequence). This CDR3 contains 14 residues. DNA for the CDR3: TGTGCCACCAGCAGAAAGAGAGGGTACACTGAAGCTTTCTTT. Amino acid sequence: CATSRKRGYTEAFF.

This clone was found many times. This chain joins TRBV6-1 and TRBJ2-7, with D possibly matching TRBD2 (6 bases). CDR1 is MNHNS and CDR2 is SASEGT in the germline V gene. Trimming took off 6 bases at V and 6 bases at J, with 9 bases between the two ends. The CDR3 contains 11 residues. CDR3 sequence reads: CASSRGSEQYF. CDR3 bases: TGTGCCAGCAGCCGGGGGAGCGAGCAGTACTTC.

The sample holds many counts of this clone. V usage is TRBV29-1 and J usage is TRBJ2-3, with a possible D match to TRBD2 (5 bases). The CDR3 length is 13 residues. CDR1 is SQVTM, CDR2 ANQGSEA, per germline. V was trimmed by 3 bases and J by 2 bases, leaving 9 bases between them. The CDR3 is CSVDEGNTDTQYF. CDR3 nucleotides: TGCAGCGTTGATGAGGGAAACACAGATACGCAGTATTTT.

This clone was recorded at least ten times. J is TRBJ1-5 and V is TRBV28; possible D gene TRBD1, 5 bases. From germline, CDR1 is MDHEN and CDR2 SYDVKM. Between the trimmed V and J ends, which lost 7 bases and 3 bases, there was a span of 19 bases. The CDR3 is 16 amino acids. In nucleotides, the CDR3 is TGTGCCAGCACTATAACCCTCGGGGGGAACAATCAGCCCCAGCATTTT. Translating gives CASTITLGGNNQPQHF.

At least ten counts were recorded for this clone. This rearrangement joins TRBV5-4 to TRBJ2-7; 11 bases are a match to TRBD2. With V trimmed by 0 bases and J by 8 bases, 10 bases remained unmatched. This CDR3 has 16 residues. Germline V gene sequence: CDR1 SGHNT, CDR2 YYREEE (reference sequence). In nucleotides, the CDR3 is TGTGCCAGCAGCTTGGTGGCGGGACTAGCGGATGTTCAGCAGTACTTC. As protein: CASSLVAGLADVQQYF.

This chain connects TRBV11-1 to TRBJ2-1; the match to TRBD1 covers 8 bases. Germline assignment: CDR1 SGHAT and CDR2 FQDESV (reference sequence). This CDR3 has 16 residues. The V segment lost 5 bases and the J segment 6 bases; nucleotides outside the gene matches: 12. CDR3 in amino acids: CASSPHMDRAANEQFF. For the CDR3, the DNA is TGTGCCAGCAGCCCCCATATGGACAGGGCGGCCAATGAGCAGTTCTTC.

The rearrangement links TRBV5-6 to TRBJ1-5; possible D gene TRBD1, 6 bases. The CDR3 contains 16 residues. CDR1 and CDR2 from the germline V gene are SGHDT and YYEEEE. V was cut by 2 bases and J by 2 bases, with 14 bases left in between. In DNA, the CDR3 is TGTGCCAGCAGCTTTGGGGGGGCTAATCGCAATCAGCCCCAGCATTTT. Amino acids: CASSFGGANRNQPQHF.

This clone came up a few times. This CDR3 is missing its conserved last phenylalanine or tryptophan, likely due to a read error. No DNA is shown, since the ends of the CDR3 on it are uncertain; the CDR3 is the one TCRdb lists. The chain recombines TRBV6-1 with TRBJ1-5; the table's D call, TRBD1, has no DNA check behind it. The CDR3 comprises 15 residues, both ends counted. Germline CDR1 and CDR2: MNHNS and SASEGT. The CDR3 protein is CASSGGQGVYQPKHS.

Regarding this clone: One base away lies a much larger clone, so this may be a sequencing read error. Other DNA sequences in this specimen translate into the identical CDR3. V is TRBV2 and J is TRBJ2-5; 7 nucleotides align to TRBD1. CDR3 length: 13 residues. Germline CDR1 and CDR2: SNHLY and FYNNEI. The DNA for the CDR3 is TGTGCCAGACGTGACAGGGACCAAGAGACCCAGTACTTT. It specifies CARRDRDQETQYF.

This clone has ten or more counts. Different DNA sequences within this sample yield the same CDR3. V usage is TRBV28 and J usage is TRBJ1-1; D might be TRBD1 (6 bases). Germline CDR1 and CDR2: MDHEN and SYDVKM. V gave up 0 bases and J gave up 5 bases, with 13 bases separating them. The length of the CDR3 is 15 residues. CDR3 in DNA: TGTGCCAGCAGTTTATGGGGCAGGGGAGGAACTGAAGCTTTCTTT. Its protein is CASSLWGRGGTEAFF.

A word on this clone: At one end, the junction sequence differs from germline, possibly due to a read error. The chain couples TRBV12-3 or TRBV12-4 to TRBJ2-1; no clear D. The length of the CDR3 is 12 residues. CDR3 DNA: TGTGCCATCAGCCCTGGTAGTGGTGAGCAGTTCTTT. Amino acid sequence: CAISPGSGEQFF.

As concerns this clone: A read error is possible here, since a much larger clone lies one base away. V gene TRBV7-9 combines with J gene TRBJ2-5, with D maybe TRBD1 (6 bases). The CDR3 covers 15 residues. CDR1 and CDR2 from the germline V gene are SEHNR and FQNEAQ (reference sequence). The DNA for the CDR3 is TGTGTCAGCATCCAAGGACAGAGTCAGCAAGAGACCCAGTACTTC. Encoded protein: CVSIQGQSQQETQYF.